This TCR beta chain appears in the sequencing data of a study of shared clonotypes between healthy human individuals. Study-wide findings and caveats: Sampling involved blood alone; tissue repertoires likely differ. Relative to their counterparts shared across all four donors, non-shared clonotypes exhibited diminished generation probabilities. Some naive CD4 clonotypes, around 5%, turned up in common across a few donors.

The V end lost 6 bases, the J end lost 1 base, and 10 bases lay between the germline ends. The CDR3 totals 14 residues. Per germline, CDR1 PRHDT and CDR2 FYEKMQ (reference sequence). CD45RO negativity and positive selection for CCR7 defined naive CD8 cells, a population that excluded terminally differentiated effector memory CD45RA+ cells. About this clone itself: Its antigen is unknown.

Samples underwent the assay at deep level. The protocol was immunoSEQ multiplex PCR, while the TCRdb copy is restricted to in-frame clones and leaves out a portion. The sample has fewer than 1 million clones; 95% to 97% are singletons. The clonotype was recovered from a young man in good health. The specimen sequenced was naive CD8+ T cells sorted from blood. The J gene is TRBJ2-1, the V gene TRBV13, with a weak D call TRBD2 (6 bases). Here the CDR3 reads CASSREPSYNEQFF. Here the CDR3 DNA reads TGTGCCAGCAGTCGGGAGCCTTCCTACAATGAGCAGTTCTTC.